This is a list of T cell receptor beta chains from one sample in a study of blood T cell repertoires in COVID-19. Only in-frame clones appear in the TCRdb table, and some are missing; sequencing was by immunoSEQ multiplex PCR. The table includes around 340,000 clones, about four fifths detected once. Specimen: peripheral blood. Receptor source: a man aged 25 to 40 with active or convalescent COVID-19. The CDR3 runs from the conserved cysteine through the conserved F or W. A D gene is named only where the DNA matches it firmly. Clone size is shown for a subset of rows, as once, few, many or a class of expanded clone.

>10|TRBV30|-|-|TRBJ2-3
CAWTGITQYF
TGTGCCTGGACCGGGATCACGCAGTATTTT
>15|TRBV30|TRBD2|-|TRBJ2-7
CAWSQFPGLAGTRIF
TGTGCCTGGAGTCAATTTCCGGGACTAGCGGGAACCAGGATCTTC
>14|TRBV7-3|-|-|TRBJ2-5
CASSPARDTVAQYF
TGTGCCAGCAGCCCCGCCCGGGACACAGTGGCCCAGTACTTC
>15|TRBV28|-|-|TRBJ2-7
CASSPGGVSPYEQYF
TGTGCCAGCAGCCCTGGGGGCGTTTCTCCCTACGAGCAGTACTTC
>15|TRBV6-4|-|few|TRBJ2-7
CASSTDPDGERSLSF
TGTGCCAGCAGTACCGACCCGGATGGAGAGCGAAGCTTATCCTTC
>14|TRBV4-1|-|-|TRBJ1-1
CASSVKERNTEAFF
TGCGCCAGCAGCGTAAAAGAGCGGAACACTGAAGCTTTCTTT
>15|TRBV6-2/TRBV6-3|-|-|TRBJ1-4
CASSYSQGLSEKLFF
TGTGCCAGCAGTTACTCGCAGGGTTTGAGTGAAAAACTGTTTTTT
>15|TRBV4-3|-|-|TRBJ1-2
CASSQDQGQNYGYTF
TGCGCCAGCAGCCAAGACCAGGGGCAAAACTATGGCTACACCTTC
>13|TRBV14|-|-|TRBJ2-5
CASRSWEKETQYF
TGTGCCAGCAGATCCTGGGAGAAGGAGACCCAGTACTTC
>14|TRBV5-4|-|-|TRBJ1-3
CASSLAGVRNTIYF
TGTGCCAGCAGCTTGGCAGGGGTACGGAACACCATATATTTT